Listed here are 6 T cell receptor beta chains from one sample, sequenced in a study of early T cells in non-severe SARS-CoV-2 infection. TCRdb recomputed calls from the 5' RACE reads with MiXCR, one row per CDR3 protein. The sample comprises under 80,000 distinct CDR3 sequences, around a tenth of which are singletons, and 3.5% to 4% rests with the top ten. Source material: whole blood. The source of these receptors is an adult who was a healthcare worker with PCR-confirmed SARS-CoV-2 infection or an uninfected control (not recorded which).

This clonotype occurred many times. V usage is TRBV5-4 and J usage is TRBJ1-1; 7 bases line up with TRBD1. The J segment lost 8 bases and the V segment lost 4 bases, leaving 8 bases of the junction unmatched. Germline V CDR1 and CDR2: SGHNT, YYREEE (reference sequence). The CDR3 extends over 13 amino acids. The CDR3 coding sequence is TGTGCCAGCAGCCACTCGGACAGGCCGGAAGCTTTCTTT. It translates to CASSHSDRPEAFF.

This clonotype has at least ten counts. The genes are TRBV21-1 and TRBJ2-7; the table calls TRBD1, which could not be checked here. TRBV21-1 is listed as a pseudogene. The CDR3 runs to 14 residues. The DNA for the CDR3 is TGTGCCAGCAGTCAAACAGGGACCGCTCACGAGCAGTACTTC. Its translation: CASSQTGTAHEQYF.

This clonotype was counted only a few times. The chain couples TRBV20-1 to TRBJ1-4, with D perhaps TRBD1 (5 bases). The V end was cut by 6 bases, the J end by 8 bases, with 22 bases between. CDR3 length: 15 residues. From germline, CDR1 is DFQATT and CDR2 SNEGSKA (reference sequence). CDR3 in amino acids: CSATTSEGRSEKLFF. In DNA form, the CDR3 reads TGCAGTGCCACTACGAGTGAGGGGCGCAGCGAAAAACTGTTTTTT.

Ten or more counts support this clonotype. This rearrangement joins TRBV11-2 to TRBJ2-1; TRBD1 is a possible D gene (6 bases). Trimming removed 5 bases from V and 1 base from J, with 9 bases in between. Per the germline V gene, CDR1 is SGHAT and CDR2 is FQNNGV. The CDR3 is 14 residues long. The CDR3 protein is CASSGQGSYNEQFF. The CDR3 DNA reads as TGTGCCAGCAGCGGCCAGGGGTCCTACAATGAGCAGTTCTTC.

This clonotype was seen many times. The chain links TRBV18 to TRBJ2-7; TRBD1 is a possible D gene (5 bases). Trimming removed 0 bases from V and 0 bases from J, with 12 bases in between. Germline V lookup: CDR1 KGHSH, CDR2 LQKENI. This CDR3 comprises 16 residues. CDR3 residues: CASSPPRTMSSYEQYF. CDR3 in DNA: TGTGCCAGCTCACCACCCCGGACAATGAGCTCCTACGAGCAGTACTTC.

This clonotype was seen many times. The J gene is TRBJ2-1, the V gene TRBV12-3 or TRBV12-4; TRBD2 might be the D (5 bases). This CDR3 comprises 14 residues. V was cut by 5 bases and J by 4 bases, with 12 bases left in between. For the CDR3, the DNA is TGTGCCAGCAGTCCAAAGACGGGATACAATGAGCAGTTCTTC. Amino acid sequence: CASSPKTGYNEQFF.